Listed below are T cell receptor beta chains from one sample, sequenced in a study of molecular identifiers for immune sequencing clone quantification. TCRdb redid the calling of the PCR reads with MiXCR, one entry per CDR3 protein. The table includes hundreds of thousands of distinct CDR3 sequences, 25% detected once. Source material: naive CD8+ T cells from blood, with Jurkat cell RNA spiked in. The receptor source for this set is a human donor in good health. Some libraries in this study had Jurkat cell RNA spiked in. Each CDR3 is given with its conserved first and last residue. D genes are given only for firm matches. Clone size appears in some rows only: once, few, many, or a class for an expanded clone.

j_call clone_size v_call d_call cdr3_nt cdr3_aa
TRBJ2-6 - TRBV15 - TGTGCCACCAGCAGAGATCGGGGAGGACGGTCTGGGGCCAACGTCCTGACTTTC CATSRDRGGRSGANVLTF
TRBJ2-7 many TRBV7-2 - TGTGCCAGCAGCTTACTCGGACCCGAGCAGTACTTC CASSLLGPEQYF
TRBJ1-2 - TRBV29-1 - TGCAGCGACAGGGATTGGAACTATGGCTACACCTTC CSDRDWNYGYTF
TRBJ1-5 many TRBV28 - TGTGCCAGCAGTACTCATGGCAATCAGCCCCAGCATTTT CASSTHGNQPQHF
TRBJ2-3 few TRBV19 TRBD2 TGTGCCAGTAGTATAGCCACGGGACTAGCGGGATCAGATACGCAGTATTTT CASSIATGLAGSDTQYF
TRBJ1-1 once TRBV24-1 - TGTGCCACCAGTGGCCCCGGACAAACTGAAGCTTTCTTT CATSGPGQTEAFF
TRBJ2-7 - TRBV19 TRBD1 TGTGCCAGTAGCAAGGACAGGGACACCTACGAGCAGTACTTC CASSKDRDTYEQYF
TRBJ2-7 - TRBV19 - TGTACCAATAGTGTACTTGCGGGCGAGCAGTACTTC CTNSVLAGEQYF
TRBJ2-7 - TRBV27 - TGTGCCAGCGGGGCATCAGCCTCCTACGAGCAGTACTTC CASGASASYEQYF
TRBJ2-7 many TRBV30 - TGTGCCTCGGCCTGGGCAGGGTTTGGCGAGCAGTACTTC CASAWAGFGEQYF
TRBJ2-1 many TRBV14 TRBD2 TGTGCCAGCAGCCAACTAGCGGGAGGGCACAATGAGCAGTTCTTC CASSQLAGGHNEQFF
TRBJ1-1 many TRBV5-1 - TGCGCCAGCAGCTTTTTCTTGGGCAGCAAGAACACTGAAGCTTTCTTT CASSFFLGSKNTEAFF
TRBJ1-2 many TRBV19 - TGTGCCAGTAGCCCGACAGGTGACTATGGCTACACCTTC CASSPTGDYGYTF
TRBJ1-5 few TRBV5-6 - TGTGCCAGCAGCTTGGGGGGAGGGGTTCGCAATCAGCCCCAGCATTTT CASSLGGGVRNQPQHF
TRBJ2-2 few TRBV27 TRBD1 TGTGCCAGCAGTTTTCGAGTTGACAGGGAGAACACCGGGGAGCTGTTTTTT CASSFRVDRENTGELFF
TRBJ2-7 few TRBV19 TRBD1 TGTGCCAGTAGTGCCGCGACAGGGACACCTTACGAGCAGTACTTC CASSAATGTPYEQYF
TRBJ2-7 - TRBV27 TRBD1 TGTGCCAGCAGTCTATTAGGACAGGACTACGAGCAGTACTTC CASSLLGQDYEQYF
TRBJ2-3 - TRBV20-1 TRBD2 TGCAGTGCTAGAGATAAGGGACTAGGTCCTAGCACAGATACGCAGTATTTT CSARDKGLGPSTDTQYF
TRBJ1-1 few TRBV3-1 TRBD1 TGTGCCAGCAGCTCCAAAAGTCGGGGACAGGGGGGCACTGAAGCTTTCTTT CASSSKSRGQGGTEAFF
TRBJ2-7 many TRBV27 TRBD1 TGTGCCAGCAGTCCGGGACAGGGGGCCTGGGAGCAGTACTTC CASSPGQGAWEQYF
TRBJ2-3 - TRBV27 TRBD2 TGTGCCAGCAGTCCTCAGCGGGAGAGCACAGATAAGCAGTATTTT CASSPQRESTDKQYF
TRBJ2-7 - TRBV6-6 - TGTGCCAGCAGTTACTCGATCTTGGGGCAGTACTTC CASSYSILGQYF
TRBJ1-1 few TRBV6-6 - TGTGCCAGCCTGAACACTGAAGCTTTCTTT CASLNTEAFF
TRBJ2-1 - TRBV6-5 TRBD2 TGTGCCAGCAGTACACCCACTAGCGGCCCTTACAATGAGCAGTTCTTC CASSTPTSGPYNEQFF
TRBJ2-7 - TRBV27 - TGTGCCAGCAGTTTATCGAGTTGGGGGTCCTACGAGCAGTACTTC CASSLSSWGSYEQYF
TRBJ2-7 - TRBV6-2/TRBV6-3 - TGTGCCAGCAGCCCTACTGGCCCGCTCTCCTACGAGCAGTACTTC CASSPTGPLSYEQYF
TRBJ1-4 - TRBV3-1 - TGTGCCAGCTTACCCCGGGACGGAGGAAAACTGTTTTTT CASLPRDGGKLFF
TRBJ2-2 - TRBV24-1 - TGTGCCACCAGTCCCCCATACACCGGGGAGCTGTTTTTT CATSPPYTGELFF
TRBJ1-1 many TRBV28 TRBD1 TGTGCCTCAGGGGGCGGCAACACTGAAGCTTTCTTT CASGGGNTEAFF
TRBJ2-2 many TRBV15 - TGTGCCACCAGCAGAGATTTGCAGGGAGTAAACACCGGGGAGCTGTTTTTT CATSRDLQGVNTGELFF
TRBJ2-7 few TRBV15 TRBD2 TGTGCCACCAGCAGAGATCAGGGACTAGGCCGCGAGCAGTACTTC CATSRDQGLGREQYF
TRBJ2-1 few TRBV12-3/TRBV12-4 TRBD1 TGTGCCAGCAGTTTACGGGACAGGGAGCATGAGCAGTTCTTC CASSLRDREHEQFF
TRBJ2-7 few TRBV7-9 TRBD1 TGTGCCGGCAGCCAGAACAGGGACAGTTCGTCCTACGAGCAGTACTTC CAGSQNRDSSSYEQYF
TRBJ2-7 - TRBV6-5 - TGTGCCAGCAGTACAACCGAGACCGACAACGAGCAGTACTTC CASSTTETDNEQYF
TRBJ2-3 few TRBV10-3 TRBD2 TGTGCCATCAGTGAGTCCGGGACTAGAGGGAGAGATACGCAGTATTTT CAISESGTRGRDTQYF
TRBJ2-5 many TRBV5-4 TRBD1 TGTGCCAGCAGCTCGATGACAGGGTTCCAAGAGACCCAGTACTTC CASSSMTGFQETQYF
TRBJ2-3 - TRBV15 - TGTGCCACCGGCAGAGTCCCTCGTTCGTACACAGATACGCAGTATTTT CATGRVPRSYTDTQYF
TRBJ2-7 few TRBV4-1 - TGCGCCAGCAGCCCAGTTACGAACTACGAGCAGTACTTC CASSPVTNYEQYF